This TCR beta chain is drawn from a study of blood T cell repertoires in COVID-19. Study-wide background: T cells, B-cell-depleted T cells, or PBMCs supplied cDNA or gDNA.

This CDR3 contains 15 residues. Germline V lookup: CDR1 MNHGY, CDR2 SVAAGI. V gave up 3 bases and J gave up 5 bases, with 16 bases separating them. Followed over time, Seattle patients had been enrolled while infection was active. Per the study methods: Estimation of nucleated cell counts was performed using reference gene primer amplification. The data were produced by immunoSEQ multiplex PCR, yet TCRdb's version contains in-frame clones alone and is incomplete. From that table come the V and J calls and clone size; the DNA was used to work out D and trimming. The sample has roughly 250,000 clones, 85% to 90% seen once.

The sequencing input was peripheral blood. The chain has TRBV6-9 and TRBJ2-5; no definite D call. The clonotype was recovered from a woman aged 25 to 45 with COVID-19, enrolled during active disease. The CDR3 loop reads CASSYPLTHLETQYF. Written as DNA, the CDR3 is TGTGCCAGCAGTTACCCCTTGACTCATTTGGAGACCCAGTACTTC.